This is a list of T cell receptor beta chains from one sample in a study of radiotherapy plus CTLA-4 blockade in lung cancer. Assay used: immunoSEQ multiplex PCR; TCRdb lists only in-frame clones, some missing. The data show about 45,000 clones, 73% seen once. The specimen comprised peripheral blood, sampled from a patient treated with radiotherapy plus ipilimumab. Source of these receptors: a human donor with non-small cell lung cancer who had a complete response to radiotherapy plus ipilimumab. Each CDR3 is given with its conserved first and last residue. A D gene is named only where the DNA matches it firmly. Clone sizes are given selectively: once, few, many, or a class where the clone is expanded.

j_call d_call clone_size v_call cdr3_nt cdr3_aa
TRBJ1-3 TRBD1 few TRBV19 TGTGCCAGTAGTGCCGGACAGGCCTACTCTGGAAACACCATATATTTT CASSAGQAYSGNTIYF
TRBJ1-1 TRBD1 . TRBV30 TGTGCCTGGAGTGTACCCATGGCAGGGGGCGTCACTGAAGCTTTCTTT CAWSVPMAGGVTEAFF
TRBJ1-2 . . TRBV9 TGTGCCAGCCTCCACGGTAACTATGGCTACACCTTC CASLHGNYGYTF
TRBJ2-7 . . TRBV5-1 TGCGCCAGCAGCCCGGGATATATGACCTACGAGCAGTACTTC CASSPGYMTYEQYF
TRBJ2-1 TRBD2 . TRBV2 TGTGCCAGCAGTGAGCGGAGCGGGAGTACCGTTTTTCGCTCCTACAATGAGCAGTTCTTC CASSERSGSTVFRSYNEQFF
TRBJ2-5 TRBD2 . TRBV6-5 TGTGCCAGCAGCCTACCGGGGGGAGTAGGGGAGACCCAGTACTTC CASSLPGGVGETQYF
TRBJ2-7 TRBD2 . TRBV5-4 TGTGCCAGCAGCTTGGGGGCGGGGGGGCCTTACGAGCAGTACTTC CASSLGAGGPYEQYF
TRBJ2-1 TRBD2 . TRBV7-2 TGTGCCAGCAGCTTGGGTGGGCTAGCGGGAGGGAACAATGAGCAGTTCTTC CASSLGGLAGGNNEQFF
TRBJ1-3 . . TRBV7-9 TGTGCCAGCAGCTTCTTACAGGGCCTCTTCTCTGGAAACACCATATATTTT CASSFLQGLFSGNTIYF
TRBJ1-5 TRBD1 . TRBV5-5 TGTGCCAGCAGCTCTAGATCCCCAGGGGGGCTTATTGAACAGCCCCAGCATTTT CASSSRSPGGLIEQPQHF
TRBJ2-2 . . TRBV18 TGTGCCAGCTCACCCGCCCGGGCAGGGTTAAACACCGGGGAGCTGTTTTTT CASSPARAGLNTGELFF
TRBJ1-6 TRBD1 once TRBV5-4 TGTGCCACCTCCCAGGAGACAGGGGGAAATTCACCCCTCCACTTT CATSQETGGNSPLHF
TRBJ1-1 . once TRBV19 TGTGCCAGTAAATCCGGACACTTCACTGAAGCTTTCTTT CASKSGHFTEAFF
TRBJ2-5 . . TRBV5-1 TGCGCCAGCAGCTTTAGTACAGGGCCGGAGACCCAGTACTTC CASSFSTGPETQYF
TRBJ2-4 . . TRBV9 TGTGCCAGCAGCGGCAGTGGGAGTTTAGCCAAAAACATTCAGTACTTC CASSGSGSLAKNIQYF
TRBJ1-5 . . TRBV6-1 TGTGCCAGCAGTGGGGGACCGGGACACCCCCCCCAGCCCCAGCATTTT CASSGGPGHPPQPQHF
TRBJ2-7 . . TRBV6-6 TGTGCCAGCAGTTTGGGAGCACAGGGATCCTACGAGCAGTACTTC CASSLGAQGSYEQYF
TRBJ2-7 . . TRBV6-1 TGTGCCAGCAGTGAAGGGTGGCAGGGGAGTGGCGAGCAGTACTTC CASSEGWQGSGEQYF
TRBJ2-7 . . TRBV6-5 TGTGCCAGCAGCCGGACGGGGGCCTACGAGCAGTACTTC CASSRTGAYEQYF
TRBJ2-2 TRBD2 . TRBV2 TGTGCCGGAAGGACTAGCGGTGACACCGGGGAGCTGTTTTTT CAGRTSGDTGELFF
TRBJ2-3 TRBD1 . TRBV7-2 TGTGCCAGCAGCCCGAACCCGGGACAGGGGCCAGATACGCAGTATTTT CASSPNPGQGPDTQYF
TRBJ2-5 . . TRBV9 TGTGCCAGCAGCTACCGCGTCTCAGGGTCCGAGACCCAGTACTTC CASSYRVSGSETQYF
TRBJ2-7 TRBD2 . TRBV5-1 TGCGCCAGCAGCTTGGGAGCGGGGGGTACCAGGTCCGAGCAGTACTTC CASSLGAGGTRSEQYF
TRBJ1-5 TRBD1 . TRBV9 TGTGCCAGCAGCGTAGGACAGGGGAGCAATCAGCCCCAGCATTTT CASSVGQGSNQPQHF
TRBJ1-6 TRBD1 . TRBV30 TGTGCCTGGAGCCCAGGGACAGGGGGGTTCTATAATTCACCCCTCCACTTT CAWSPGTGGFYNSPLHF
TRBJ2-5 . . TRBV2 TGTGCCAGCAGAGAACTGACCTCTACTAGCAAGGACTACTTC CASRELTSTSKDYF
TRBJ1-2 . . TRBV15 TGTGCCACCAGCAGAGATCGGGGATATGGCTACACCTTC CATSRDRGYGYTF
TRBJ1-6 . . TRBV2 TGTGCCAGCATCGAAACTGGTGGCCTCCACTTT CASIETGGLHF
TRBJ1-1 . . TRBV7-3 TGTGCCAGCAGCTCACGGGGGAGTCAGAACACTGAAGCTTTCTTT CASSSRGSQNTEAFF
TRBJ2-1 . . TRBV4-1 TGCGCCGGCAGCCAAGATCCCTCGAGCTCCTACAATGAGCAGTTCTTC CAGSQDPSSSYNEQFF
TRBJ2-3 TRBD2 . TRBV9 TGTGCCAGCAGCGTAGCTGGTAGCGGGGGCACAGATACGCAGTATTTT CASSVAGSGGTDTQYF
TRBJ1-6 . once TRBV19 TGTGCCAGTAGTATGAATAACAGACAGCATTCACCCCTCCACTTT CASSMNNRQHSPLHF
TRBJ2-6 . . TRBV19 TGTGCCAGTAGTTGGGGCCCCGGGACATTGGGCTCTGGGGCCAACGTCCTGACTTTC CASSWGPGTLGSGANVLTF
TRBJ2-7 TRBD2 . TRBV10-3 TGTGCCACCAAGAGGACTAGCGACTCCTACGAGCAGTACTTC CATKRTSDSYEQYF
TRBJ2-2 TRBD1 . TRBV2 TGTGCCAGCAGTGATGTCCAGGGGGCCACCGGGGAGCTGTTTTTT CASSDVQGATGELFF
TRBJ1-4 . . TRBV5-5 TGTGCCAGCAGCTTGGAATCGGGGACTAATGAAAAACTGTTTTTT CASSLESGTNEKLFF